This T cell receptor beta chain was captured in a study of T cell responses to AZD1222 COVID-19 vaccine. Study results and caveats: Sampling captured repertoires only after the peak T cell response. White British people made up most donors, females outnumbered males, and clonal diversity was possibly underestimated. Receipt of two AZD1222 doses was followed by a rise in Spike-specific TCR breadth and depth. Baseline seropositives among AZD1222 recipients totaled only six or seven.

Concerning this clone: What it binds is unknown.

Clones were read by immunoSEQ multiplex PCR, and TCRdb kept only the in-frame ones, dropping some. The data show some 80,000 clones, about 90% seen once. The TCR was taken from an adult in good health. Sequences were derived from peripheral blood, sampled on day 0 of AZD1222 vaccination.

In nucleotides, the CDR3 is TGCGCCAGCAGCTCAGACGGGGAGACCCAGTACTTC. It yields the protein CASSSDGETQYF. The chain carries TRBV5-1 and TRBJ2-5; D is undetermined. V was shortened by 3 bases and J by 5 bases, with 8 bases between the two germline ends. The CDR3 is 12 residues long. The V gene's germline CDR1 is SGHRS and CDR2 YFSETQ.